A selection of T cell receptor beta chains follows, all from one sample in a study of cytomegalovirus exposure and HLA in healthy donors. Sequencing used immunoSEQ multiplex PCR; TCRdb keeps in-frame clones, though not all of them. Of approximately 140,000 clones in the sample, roughly 81% are singletons; the top ten hold 1.6%. Source material: PBMCs. These receptors all come from a female donor in good health and CMV-seronegative. Each CDR3 is given with its conserved first and last residue. The order of the fields is J gene, D gene, clone size, V gene, CDR3 protein, CDR3 DNA. The D gene is left open where the match is weak. Size is stated for part of the rows, as once, few or many counts, or as a class when the clone is expanded.

J: TRBJ1-2; D: .; size: many; V: TRBV10-3; CDR3: CAIRDRANYGYTF; DNA: TGTGCCATCAGGGACAGAGCTAACTATGGCTACACCTTC
J: TRBJ2-7; D: .; size: .; V: TRBV18; CDR3: CASSPRDNSYEQYF; DNA: TGTGCCAGCTCACCACGGGACAACTCCTACGAGCAGTACTTC
J: TRBJ1-1; D: TRBD1; size: .; V: TRBV23-1; CDR3: CASSIGQGSAFF; DNA: TGCGCCAGCTCGATCGGACAGGGCAGTGCTTTCTTT
J: TRBJ1-1; D: .; size: few; V: TRBV19; CDR3: CASSIRVRNTEAFF; DNA: TGTGCCAGTAGTATTCGTGTGAGGAACACTGAAGCTTTCTTT
J: TRBJ1-3; D: .; size: .; V: TRBV27; CDR3: CASSPRGVPGNTIYF; DNA: TGTGCCAGCAGTCCCCGGGGGGTCCCTGGAAACACCATATATTTT
J: TRBJ2-3; D: TRBD2; size: few; V: TRBV9; CDR3: CASSVSIFGAGGPTDTQYF; DNA: TGTGCCAGCAGCGTCTCAATCTTTGGTGCGGGGGGCCCCACAGATACGCAGTATTTT
J: TRBJ2-1; D: .; size: .; V: TRBV5-4; CDR3: CASSLATYPRDNEQFF; DNA: TGTGCCAGCAGCTTGGCCACCTATCCTAGAGACAATGAGCAGTTCTTC
J: TRBJ1-1; D: TRBD1; size: .; V: TRBV5-6; CDR3: CASSLGGQGVEAFF; DNA: TGTGCCAGCAGCTTGGGGGGACAGGGCGTTGAAGCTTTCTTT
J: TRBJ1-3; D: TRBD1; size: .; V: TRBV11-2; CDR3: CASSLDRGGNTIYF; DNA: TGTGCCAGCAGCCTCGACAGGGGGGGAAACACCATATATTTT
J: TRBJ2-2; D: TRBD2; size: .; V: TRBV27; CDR3: CASSKLAVGTGELFF; DNA: TGTGCCAGCAGCAAACTAGCGGTTGGCACCGGGGAGCTGTTTTTT
J: TRBJ1-2; D: TRBD1; size: .; V: TRBV5-1; CDR3: CASSFTGQVLLGYGYTF; DNA: TGCGCCAGCAGCTTCACTGGACAGGTCCTCCTAGGCTATGGCTACACCTTC
J: TRBJ1-2; D: .; size: .; V: TRBV7-2; CDR3: CASSPDSTNYGYTF; DNA: TGTGCCAGCAGCCCCGACAGTACTAACTATGGCTACACCTTC
J: TRBJ1-1; D: .; size: .; V: TRBV27; CDR3: CASSFKGGGQNTEAFF; DNA: TGTGCCAGCAGTTTTAAGGGAGGCGGCCAGAACACTGAAGCTTTCTTT
J: TRBJ2-2; D: TRBD1; size: .; V: TRBV5-1; CDR3: CASRSFPGQGNTGELLF; DNA: TGCGCCAGCAGATCCTTTCCGGGACAGGGGAACACCGGGGAGCTGCTTTTT
J: TRBJ2-6; D: .; size: .; V: TRBV7-2; CDR3: CASSPTTGLSGANVLTF; DNA: TGTGCCAGCAGCCCAACAACAGGGCTCTCTGGGGCCAACGTCCTGACTTTC
J: TRBJ1-4; D: .; size: .; V: TRBV2; CDR3: CASSEAGRSNEKLFF; DNA: TGTGCCAGCAGTGAAGCTGGTCGGAGTAATGAAAAACTGTTTTTT
J: TRBJ1-2; D: .; size: .; V: TRBV19; CDR3: CASSPGGRLLMMGYTF; DNA: TGTGCCAGTTCCCCCGGAGGCAGGCTCCTTATGATGGGCTACACCTTC
J: TRBJ1-1; D: TRBD1; size: few; V: TRBV9; CDR3: CASSVEGTVNTEAFF; DNA: TGTGCCAGCAGCGTAGAGGGGACAGTAAACACTGAAGCTTTCTTT
J: TRBJ2-2; D: TRBD2; size: .; V: TRBV7-6; CDR3: CATTISGSTGELFF; DNA: TGTGCCACCACAATTAGCGGGAGTACCGGGGAGCTGTTTTTT
J: TRBJ2-2; D: TRBD2; size: few; V: TRBV7-3; CDR3: CASSPNSGRNTGELFF; DNA: TGTGCCAGCAGCCCCAATAGCGGGAGGAACACCGGGGAGCTGTTTTTT
J: TRBJ2-7; D: .; size: .; V: TRBV30; CDR3: CAWSVASEGEQYF; DNA: TGTGCCTGGAGTGTAGCATCGGAGGGCGAGCAGTACTTC
J: TRBJ2-2; D: .; size: .; V: TRBV27; CDR3: CASRIQGWTGELFF; DNA: TGTGCCAGCAGGATACAGGGTTGGACCGGGGAGCTGTTTTTT
J: TRBJ1-4; D: TRBD1; size: .; V: TRBV2; CDR3: CASRGDRSNEKLFF; DNA: TGTGCCAGCAGGGGGGACAGATCAAATGAAAAACTGTTTTTT
J: TRBJ2-7; D: TRBD2; size: .; V: TRBV2; CDR3: CASSGGTRDLYEQYF; DNA: TGTGCCAGCAGTGGAGGGACTAGAGACCTCTACGAGCAGTACTTC
J: TRBJ2-3; D: .; size: once; V: TRBV28; CDR3: CASSPPTSTDTQYF; DNA: TGTGCCAGCAGTCCACCCACTAGCACAGATACGCAGTATTTT
J: TRBJ1-1; D: .; size: .; V: TRBV15; CDR3: CATSSYMNTEAFF; DNA: TGTGCCACCAGCAGTTACATGAACACTGAAGCTTTCTTT
J: TRBJ2-1; D: .; size: .; V: TRBV11-2; CDR3: CASSLDRDEQFF; DNA: TGTGCCAGCAGCTTAGACAGGGATGAGCAGTTCTTC
J: TRBJ2-1; D: TRBD2; size: .; V: TRBV5-1; CDR3: CASSISGAGYNEQFF; DNA: TGCGCCAGCAGCATTAGCGGGGCAGGGTACAATGAGCAGTTCTTC
J: TRBJ1-1; D: .; size: .; V: TRBV7-8; CDR3: CASSLDTETEAFF; DNA: TGTGCCAGCAGCTTAGATACCGAGACTGAAGCTTTCTTT
J: TRBJ1-2; D: TRBD1; size: .; V: TRBV11-2; CDR3: CASTFTPGQGLSWYGYTF; DNA: TGTGCCAGCACCTTTACCCCAGGACAGGGTTTAAGTTGGTATGGCTACACCTTC
J: TRBJ2-7; D: TRBD1; size: once; V: TRBV9; CDR3: CASSLPGQESYEQYF; DNA: TGTGCCAGCAGCTTACCGGGACAGGAATCCTACGAGCAGTACTTC
J: TRBJ1-5; D: .; size: .; V: TRBV7-8; CDR3: CASSLGQDFNQPQHF; DNA: TGTGCCAGCAGCTTAGGACAGGACTTCAATCAGCCCCAGCATTTT
J: TRBJ1-6; D: .; size: .; V: TRBV11-2; CDR3: CASSEQGDNSPLHF; DNA: TGTGCCAGCAGTGAACAGGGCGACAATTCACCCCTCCACTTT
J: TRBJ1-1; D: TRBD1; size: .; V: TRBV5-1; CDR3: CASSRIPGQGNTEAFF; DNA: TGCGCCAGCAGCCGGATACCTGGACAGGGGAACACTGAAGCTTTCTTT
J: TRBJ1-2; D: TRBD1; size: .; V: TRBV19; CDR3: CASSIGDRACRYTF; DNA: TGTGCCAGTAGTATCGGGGACAGGGCTTGTCGCTACACCTTC
J: TRBJ2-7; D: TRBD1; size: .; V: TRBV15; CDR3: CATSRGLKGQGVEQYF; DNA: TGTGCCACCAGCAGAGGACTGAAGGGACAGGGAGTCGAGCAGTACTTC
J: TRBJ2-2; D: .; size: .; V: TRBV2; CDR3: CASSGQNTGELFF; DNA: TGTGCCAGCAGTGGACAGAACACCGGGGAGCTGTTTTTT
J: TRBJ1-2; D: .; size: once; V: TRBV9; CDR3: CASSVEGVAGYTF; DNA: TGTGCCAGCAGCGTAGAAGGGGTGGCTGGCTACACCTTC
J: TRBJ2-3; D: .; size: .; V: TRBV7-2; CDR3: CASSPSTDTQYF; DNA: TGTGCCAGCAGCCCTAGCACAGATACGCAGTATTTT
J: TRBJ2-7; D: .; size: .; V: TRBV27; CDR3: CASSHRVTYEQYF; DNA: TGTGCCAGCAGTCACAGGGTTACCTACGAGCAGTACTTC
J: TRBJ2-3; D: TRBD2; size: few; V: TRBV5-6; CDR3: CASSLGMSSGRDTQYF; DNA: TGTGCCAGCAGCCTTGGAATGAGTAGCGGGAGAGATACGCAGTATTTT
J: TRBJ1-2; D: .; size: .; V: TRBV30; CDR3: CAWDGSSYGYTF; DNA: TGTGCCTGGGACGGGTCCTCCTATGGCTACACCTTC
J: TRBJ1-1; D: TRBD1; size: .; V: TRBV7-9; CDR3: CASSATGGNEAFF; DNA: TGTGCCAGCAGCGCGACAGGGGGCAATGAAGCTTTCTTT
J: TRBJ2-5; D: TRBD2; size: .; V: TRBV7-2; CDR3: CASQMSGRGETQYF; DNA: TGTGCCAGCCAGATGAGCGGGAGAGGGGAGACCCAGTACTTC
J: TRBJ2-7; D: .; size: .; V: TRBV15; CDR3: CATSRDTGTYEQYF; DNA: TGTGCCACCAGCAGAGATACAGGGACCTACGAGCAGTACTTC
J: TRBJ2-1; D: .; size: .; V: TRBV2; CDR3: CASSRGKQGGEQFF; DNA: TGTGCCAGCAGTCGTGGGAAGCAGGGAGGTGAGCAGTTCTTC
J: TRBJ2-5; D: .; size: .; V: TRBV28; CDR3: CASSLYGEQYF; DNA: TGTGCCAGCAGTTTATATGGTGAGCAGTACTTC
J: TRBJ2-7; D: TRBD1; size: .; V: TRBV27; CDR3: CASSLSETGSCEQYF; DNA: TGTGCCAGCAGTTTATCAGAGACAGGGAGTTGCGAGCAGTACTTC
J: TRBJ1-4; D: .; size: .; V: TRBV15; CDR3: CATKAGATNEKLFF; DNA: TGTGCCACCAAGGCAGGGGCAACTAATGAAAAACTGTTTTTT
J: TRBJ2-5; D: .; size: .; V: TRBV6-5; CDR3: CASSPFGRGVETQYF; DNA: TGTGCCAGCAGTCCCTTTGGCAGGGGTGTAGAGACCCAGTACTTC
J: TRBJ1-1; D: .; size: once; V: TRBV9; CDR3: CASSVDIQAEAFF; DNA: TGTGCCAGCAGCGTAGACATACAGGCTGAAGCTTTCTTT
J: TRBJ2-2; D: .; size: .; V: TRBV6-1; CDR3: CASSEDVPSTGELFF; DNA: TGTGCCAGCAGTGAAGACGTCCCGAGCACCGGGGAGCTGTTTTTT
J: TRBJ2-1; D: TRBD2; size: .; V: TRBV18; CDR3: CASSPSSGRQYNEQFF; DNA: TGTGCCAGCTCACCATCCAGCGGGAGACAATACAATGAGCAGTTCTTC
J: TRBJ2-7; D: .; size: once; V: TRBV7-9; CDR3: CASSFFGYEQYF; DNA: TGTGCCAGCAGCTTCTTCGGCTACGAGCAGTACTTC
J: TRBJ1-1; D: .; size: .; V: TRBV5-1; CDR3: CASSDQAAAEAFF; DNA: TGCGCCAGCAGCGATCAGGCAGCAGCTGAAGCTTTCTTT
J: TRBJ1-1; D: .; size: .; V: TRBV28; CDR3: CASSFSSEAFF; DNA: TGTGCCAGCAGTTTTTCATCCGAAGCTTTCTTT
J: TRBJ2-1; D: .; size: .; V: TRBV28; CDR3: CASSFQGYNEQFF; DNA: TGTGCCAGCAGTTTCCAGGGCTACAATGAGCAGTTCTTC